Below, 6 T cell receptor beta chains from the same sample are listed, as sequenced in a study of PD-1 blockade in classical Hodgkin lymphoma (dated by TCRdb to 2018 to 2020). Libraries came from the immunoSEQ multiplex PCR assay. TCRdb obtained this table from immuneACCESS and retained in-frame rearrangements with V and J assigned. These tables miss some clones; where compared with another copy, unresolved V genes account for less than half of the shortfall, and the remainder is unexplained. A total of about 30,000 clones appear in this sample, over 75% of them only once. The ten largest account for about 18% of the sample. The time point label here, explained by the study, means: cycle 4 day 1 (C4D1), after 5 to 7 weeks of nivolumab. Relapse after autologous stem cell transplantation had occurred in all trial patients, and cohorts A, B and C were distinguished by prior brentuximab vedotin exposure.

The specimen comprised peripheral blood mononuclear cells (PBMCs), sampled before the fourth cycle of nivolumab. The receptors were sampled from a human donor with classical Hodgkin lymphoma.

This chain uses TRBV11-2 with TRBJ2-2, with D possibly TRBD2 on 6 matching bases. In germline, CDR1 is SGHAT, CDR2 FQNNGV. Trimming took 2 bases from V and 6 from J, leaving 16 bases between them. The length of the CDR3 is 16 residues. CDR3 region: CASSLIGSSVPGELFF. The DNA for the CDR3 is TGTGCCAGCAGCTTAATAGGGTCTAGCGTCCCCGGGGAGCTGTTTTTT.

The chain links TRBV27 to TRBJ1-1; perhaps TRBD1 as D (6 bases). The CDR3 has 12 residues. Germline CDR1 and CDR2: MNHEY and SMNVEV (reference sequence). Trimming stripped 5 bases from V and 4 bases from J, with 8 bases between. This CDR3 is CASSQGGTEAFF. CDR3 nucleotides: TGTGCCAGCAGTCAAGGGGGCACTGAAGCTTTCTTT.

The chain has TRBV7-2 and TRBJ2-1; no clear D. The CDR3 has 15 residues. Trimming took off 5 bases at V and 2 bases at J, with 13 bases between the two ends. Germline-derived CDR1 and CDR2 are SGHTA and FQGNSA. The CDR3 reads CASSLSGRTYNEQFF. In DNA, the CDR3 is TGTGCCAGCAGCCTATCAGGACGGACCTACAATGAGCAGTTCTTC.

This clone showed up just once. The V call is TRBV9, the J call TRBJ1-3, with D possibly TRBD1 on 5 matching bases. The germline V gene has CDR1 SGDLS and CDR2 YYNGEE. The CDR3 consists of 14 residues. V was pared by 3 bases and J by 2 bases, with 9 bases between. This chain's CDR3 is CASSDQGAGNTIYF. DNA for the CDR3: TGTGCCAGCAGCGACCAGGGCGCTGGAAACACCATATATTTT.

V gene TRBV7-2 combines with J gene TRBJ2-1; unclear D gene. V was shortened by 5 bases and J by 8 bases, with 16 bases between the two germline ends. Germline values: CDR1 SGHTA, CDR2 FQGNSA. The CDR3 is 14 amino acids. Written as DNA, the CDR3 is TGTGCCAGCAGCCACAAACTCCCCGTCGATGAGCAGTTCTTC. Translating it yields CASSHKLPVDEQFF.

The chain couples TRBV10-3 to TRBJ2-5; 8 bases line up with TRBD1. The germline CDR1 and CDR2 sequences are ENHRY and SYGVKD. After removal of 10 bases from V and 2 bases from J, the junction contained 3 bases not matched to a gene. This CDR3 is 12 amino acids long. The CDR3 loop is CATRTGQETQYF. CDR3 sequence (DNA): TGTGCCACTAGGACAGGGCAAGAGACCCAGTACTTC.